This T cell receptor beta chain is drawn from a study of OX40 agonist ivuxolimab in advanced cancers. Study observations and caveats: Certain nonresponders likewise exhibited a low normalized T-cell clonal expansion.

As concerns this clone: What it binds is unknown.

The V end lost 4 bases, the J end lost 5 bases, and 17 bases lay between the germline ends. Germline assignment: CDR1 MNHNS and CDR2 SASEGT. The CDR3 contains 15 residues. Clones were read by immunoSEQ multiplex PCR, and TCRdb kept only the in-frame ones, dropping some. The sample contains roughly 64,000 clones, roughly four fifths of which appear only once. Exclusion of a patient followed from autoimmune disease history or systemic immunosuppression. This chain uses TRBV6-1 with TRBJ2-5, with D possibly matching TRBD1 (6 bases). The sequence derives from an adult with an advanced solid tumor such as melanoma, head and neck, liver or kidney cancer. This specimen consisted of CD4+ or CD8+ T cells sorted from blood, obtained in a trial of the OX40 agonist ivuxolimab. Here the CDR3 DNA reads TGTGCCAGCAGTGCGGACAGTACAATCTGGGAGACCCAGTACTTC. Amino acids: CASSADSTIWETQYF.